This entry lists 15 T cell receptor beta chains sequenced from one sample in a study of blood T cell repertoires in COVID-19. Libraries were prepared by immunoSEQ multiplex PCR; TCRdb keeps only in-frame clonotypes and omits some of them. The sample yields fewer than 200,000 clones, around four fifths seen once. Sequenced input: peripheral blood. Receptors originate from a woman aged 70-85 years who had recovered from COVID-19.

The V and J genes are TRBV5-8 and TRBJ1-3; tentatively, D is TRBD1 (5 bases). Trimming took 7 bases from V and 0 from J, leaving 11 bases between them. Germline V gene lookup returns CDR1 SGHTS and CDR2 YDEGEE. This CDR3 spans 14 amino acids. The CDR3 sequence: CASLDRGSGNTIYF. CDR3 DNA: TGTGCCAGCCTAGACAGAGGCTCTGGAAACACCATATATTTT.

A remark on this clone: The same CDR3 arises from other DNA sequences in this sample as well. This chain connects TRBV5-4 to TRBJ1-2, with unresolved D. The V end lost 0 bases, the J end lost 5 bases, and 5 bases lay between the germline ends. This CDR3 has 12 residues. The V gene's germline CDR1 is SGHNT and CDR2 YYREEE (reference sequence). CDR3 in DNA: TGTGCCAGCAGCTTGGACTCTTATGGCTACACCTTC. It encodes CASSLDSYGYTF.

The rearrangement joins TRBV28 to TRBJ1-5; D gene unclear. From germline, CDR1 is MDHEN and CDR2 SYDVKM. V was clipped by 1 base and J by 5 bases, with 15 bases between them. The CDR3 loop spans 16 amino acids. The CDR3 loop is CASSLSGEGGYQPQHF. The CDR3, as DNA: TGTGCCAGCAGTTTATCGGGTGAGGGAGGGTATCAGCCCCAGCATTTT.

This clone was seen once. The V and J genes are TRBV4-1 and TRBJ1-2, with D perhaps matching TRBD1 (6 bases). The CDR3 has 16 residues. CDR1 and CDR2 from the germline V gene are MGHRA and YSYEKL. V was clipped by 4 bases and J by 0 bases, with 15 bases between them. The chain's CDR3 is CASSPGSGAANYGYTF. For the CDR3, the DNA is TGCGCCAGCAGCCCCGGCTCAGGGGCAGCTAACTATGGCTACACCTTC.

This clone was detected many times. As DNA, the CDR3 is TGTGCCAGCAGCCCCAGCAGGGGGGCGGGCTACACCTTC. Translating it yields CASSPSRGAGYTF. This rearrangement joins TRBV3-1 (or the pseudogene TRBV3-2) to TRBJ1-2, with 7 positions matching TRBD1. With V trimmed by 4 bases and J by 8 bases, 7 bases remained unmatched. This CDR3 region has 13 residues. The germline V gene encodes CDR1 LGHDT and CDR2 YNNKEL (reference sequence).

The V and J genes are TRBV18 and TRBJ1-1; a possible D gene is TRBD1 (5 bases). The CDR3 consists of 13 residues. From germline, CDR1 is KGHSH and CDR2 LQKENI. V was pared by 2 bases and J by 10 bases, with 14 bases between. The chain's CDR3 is CASSPSVRQGAFF. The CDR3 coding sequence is TGTGCCAGCTCACCAAGTGTCAGGCAGGGAGCTTTCTTT.

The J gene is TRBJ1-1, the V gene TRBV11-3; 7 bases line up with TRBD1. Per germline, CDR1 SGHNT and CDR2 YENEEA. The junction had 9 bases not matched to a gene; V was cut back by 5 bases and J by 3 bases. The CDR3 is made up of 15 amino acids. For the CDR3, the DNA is TGTGCCAGCAGCGCCCGACAGGGTTTAGACACTGAAGCTTTCTTT. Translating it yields CASSARQGLDTEAFF.

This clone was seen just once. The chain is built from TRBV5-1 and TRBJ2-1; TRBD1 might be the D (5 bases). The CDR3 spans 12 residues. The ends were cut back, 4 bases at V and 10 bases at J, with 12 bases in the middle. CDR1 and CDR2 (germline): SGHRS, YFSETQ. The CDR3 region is CASSTQKGEQFF. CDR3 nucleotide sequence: TGCGCCAGCAGCACCCAAAAGGGGGAGCAGTTCTTC.

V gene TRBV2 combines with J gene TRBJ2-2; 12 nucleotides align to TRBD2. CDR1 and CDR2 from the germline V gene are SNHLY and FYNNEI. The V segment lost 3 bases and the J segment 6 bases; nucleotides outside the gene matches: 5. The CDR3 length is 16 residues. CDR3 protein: CASSDRLAGVAGELFF. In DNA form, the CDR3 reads TGTGCCAGCAGTGACCGACTAGCGGGAGTGGCCGGGGAGCTGTTTTTT.

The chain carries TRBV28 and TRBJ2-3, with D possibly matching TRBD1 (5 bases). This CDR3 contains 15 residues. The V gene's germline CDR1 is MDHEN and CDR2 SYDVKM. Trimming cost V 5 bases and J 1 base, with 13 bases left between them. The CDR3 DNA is TGTGCCAGCAGTCCCCCGGCGACAGGCACAGATACGCAGTATTTT. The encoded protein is CASSPPATGTDTQYF.

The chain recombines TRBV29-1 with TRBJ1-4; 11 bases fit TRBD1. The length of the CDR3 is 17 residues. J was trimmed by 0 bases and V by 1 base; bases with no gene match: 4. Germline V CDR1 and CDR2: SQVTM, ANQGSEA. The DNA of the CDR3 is TGCAGCGTTGAAGTCGGGACAGGGGGTTCAACTAATGAAAAACTGTTTTTT. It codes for CSVEVGTGGSTNEKLFF.

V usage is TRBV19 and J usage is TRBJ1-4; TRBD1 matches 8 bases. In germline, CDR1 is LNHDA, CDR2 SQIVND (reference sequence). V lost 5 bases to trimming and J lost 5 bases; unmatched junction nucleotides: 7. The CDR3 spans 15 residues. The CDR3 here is CASSPLTGANEKLFF. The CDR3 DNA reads TGTGCCAGTAGTCCGTTGACAGGGGCCAATGAAAAACTGTTTTTT. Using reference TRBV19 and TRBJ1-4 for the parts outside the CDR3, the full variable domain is DGGITQSPKYLFRKEGQNVTLSCEQNLNHDAMYWYRQDPGQGLRLIYYSQIVNDFQKGDIAEGYSVSREKKESFPLTVTSAQKNPTAFYLCASSPLTGANEKLFFGSGTQLSVL.

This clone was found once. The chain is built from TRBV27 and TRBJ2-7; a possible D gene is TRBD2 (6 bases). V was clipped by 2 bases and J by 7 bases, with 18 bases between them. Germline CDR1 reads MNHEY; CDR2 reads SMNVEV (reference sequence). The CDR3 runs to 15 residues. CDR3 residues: CASSLGGMPGKEQYF. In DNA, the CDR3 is TGTGCCAGCAGTTTAGGAGGGATGCCGGGGAAAGAGCAGTACTTC.

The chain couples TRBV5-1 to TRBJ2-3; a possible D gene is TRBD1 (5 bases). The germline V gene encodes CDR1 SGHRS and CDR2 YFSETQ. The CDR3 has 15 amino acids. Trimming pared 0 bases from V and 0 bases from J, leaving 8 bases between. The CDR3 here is CASSLEGRSTDTQYF. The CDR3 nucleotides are TGCGCCAGCAGCTTGGAGGGGCGAAGCACAGATACGCAGTATTTT.

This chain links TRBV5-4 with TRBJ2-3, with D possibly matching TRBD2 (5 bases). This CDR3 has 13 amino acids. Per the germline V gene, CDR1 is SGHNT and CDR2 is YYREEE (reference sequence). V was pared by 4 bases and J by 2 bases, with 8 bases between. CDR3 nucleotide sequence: TGTGCCAGCAGCGGACTTGCCACAGATACGCAGTATTTT. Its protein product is CASSGLATDTQYF.